This T cell receptor beta chain was profiled in a study of cytomegalovirus exposure and HLA in healthy donors. Study-wide findings and caveats: Researchers catalogued about 150 TCR beta chains as cytomegalovirus-associated.

As regards this clone: What it recognizes is unknown.

Donors were drawn from the approximately 120-subject validation cohort, separate from the approximately 680-subject first cohort. V lost 4 bases and J lost 6, with 15 bases in between. The germline V gene encodes CDR1 MNHNS and CDR2 SASEGT. The CDR3 runs 15 residues. Sequenced by immunoSEQ multiplex PCR; TCRdb stores in-frame clones only, minus some. The repertoire holds 150,000 to 200,000 clones, with around 87% as singletons. The V gene is TRBV6-1, the J gene TRBJ2-2, with D possibly TRBD2 on 6 matching bases. Sequences were obtained from PBMCs. The source of this sequence is a woman in her 30s in good health and CMV-seronegative. CDR3: CASSGGNGGPGELFF. In DNA form, the CDR3 reads TGTGCCAGCAGTGGAGGTAACGGGGGACCCGGGGAGCTGTTTTTT.